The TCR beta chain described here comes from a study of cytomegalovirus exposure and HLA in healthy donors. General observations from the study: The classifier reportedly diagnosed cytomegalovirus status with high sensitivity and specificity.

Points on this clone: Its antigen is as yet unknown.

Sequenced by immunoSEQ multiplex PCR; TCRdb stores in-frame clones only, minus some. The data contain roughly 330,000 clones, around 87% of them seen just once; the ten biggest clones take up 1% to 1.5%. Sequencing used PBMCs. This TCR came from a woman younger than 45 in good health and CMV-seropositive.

In DNA form, the CDR3 reads TGCGCCAGCAGCCACGTTGGTGGGGGCTCCTACAATGAGCAGTTCTTC. Its protein product is CASSHVGGGSYNEQFF. This chain connects TRBV4-3 to TRBJ2-1; D assignment may be TRBD1 or TRBD2 (5 bases each). The CDR3 is 16 residues long. The ends were cut back, 3 bases at V and 0 bases at J, with 12 bases in the middle. The germline V gene encodes CDR1 LGHNA and CDR2 YSLEER.